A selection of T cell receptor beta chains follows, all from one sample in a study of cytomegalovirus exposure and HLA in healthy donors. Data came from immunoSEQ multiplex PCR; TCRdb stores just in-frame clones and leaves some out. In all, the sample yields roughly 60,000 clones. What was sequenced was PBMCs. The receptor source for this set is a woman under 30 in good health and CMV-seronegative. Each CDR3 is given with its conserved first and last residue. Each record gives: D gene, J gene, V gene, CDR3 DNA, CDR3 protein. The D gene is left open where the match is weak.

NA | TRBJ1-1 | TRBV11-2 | TGTGCCAGCAGACGGGGGGAAACGAACACTGAAGCTTTCTTT | CASRRGETNTEAFF
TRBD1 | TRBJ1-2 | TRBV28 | TGTGCCAGCAGTTTAAGGTCAGGGGGCAGGGGACAGTATGGCTACACCTTC | CASSLRSGGRGQYGYTF
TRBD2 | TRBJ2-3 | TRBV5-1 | TGCGCCAGCAGACTAGCGGGGGTGGAAGATACGCAGTATTTT | CASRLAGVEDTQYF
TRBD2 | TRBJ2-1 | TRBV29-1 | TGCAGCGCAAGCGGGGGGTTTTCCAATGAGCAGTTCTTC | CSASGGFSNEQFF
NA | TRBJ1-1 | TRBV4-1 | TGCGCCAGCAGCCAAGTAGGCGGGGTGGCTGAAGCTTTCTTT | CASSQVGGVAEAFF
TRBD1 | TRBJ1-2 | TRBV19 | TGTGCCAGTAGTGTCGGGACAGGGGAGCGTCCCTACACCTTC | CASSVGTGERPYTF
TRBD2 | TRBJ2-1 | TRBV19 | TGTGCCAGTAGTATAGTTAGCGGGGGGGAATATGAGCAGTTCTTC | CASSIVSGGEYEQFF
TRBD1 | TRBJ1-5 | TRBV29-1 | TGCAGCGCAAAGACAGGGGACAATCAGCCCCAGCATTTT | CSAKTGDNQPQHF
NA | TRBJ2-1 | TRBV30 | TGTGCCTGGGGCTTGGACTTGAGCTCCTACAATGAGCAGTTCTTC | CAWGLDLSSYNEQFF
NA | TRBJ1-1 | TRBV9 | TGTGCCAGCACAACAGGGTTGGGTACTGAAGCTTTCTTT | CASTTGLGTEAFF
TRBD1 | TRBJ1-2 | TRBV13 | TGTGCCAGCAGCTCCGGACAGGGGGCGTATAACTCCGATGGCTACACCTTC | CASSSGQGAYNSDGYTF
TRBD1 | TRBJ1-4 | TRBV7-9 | TGTGCCAGCAGCTTAGGACAGGGGAATGAAAAACTGTTTTTT | CASSLGQGNEKLFF
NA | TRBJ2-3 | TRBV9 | TGTGCCAGCAGCGTAGAGCACCGCACAGATACGCAGTATTTT | CASSVEHRTDTQYF
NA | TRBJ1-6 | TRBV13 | TGTGCCAGCAGCTTAGGCCCCCTACAGGAGTCGCCCCACTTT | CASSLGPLQESPHF
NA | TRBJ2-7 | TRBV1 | TGCACCAGCCGGTACCGGGACTCCTCCTACGAGCAGTACTTC | CTSRYRDSSYEQYF
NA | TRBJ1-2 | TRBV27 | TGTGCCAGCAGTTTAAACCCTTGGACAGTTCGCCGTCAATATGGCTACACCTTC | CASSLNPWTVRRQYGYTF
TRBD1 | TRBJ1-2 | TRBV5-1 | TGCGCCAGCAGCTTGGACAGGGGAGGCTATGGCTACACCTTC | CASSLDRGGYGYTF
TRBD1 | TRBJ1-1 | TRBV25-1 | TGTGCCAGCAGTGGGAGACAGGGGTGGTACACTGAAGCTTTCTTT | CASSGRQGWYTEAFF
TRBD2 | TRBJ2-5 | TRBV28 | TGTGCCAGCACGCCCGGACTAGCGAAGGGGGAGACCCAGTACTTC | CASTPGLAKGETQYF
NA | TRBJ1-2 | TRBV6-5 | TGTGCCAGCAGTTACCAAAACAGGGTCAGTAATGGCTACACCTTC | CASSYQNRVSNGYTF
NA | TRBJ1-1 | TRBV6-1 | TGTGCCAGCAGACCCGGGACACTAAACACTGAAGCTTTCTTT | CASRPGTLNTEAFF
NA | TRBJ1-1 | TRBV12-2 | TGTGCAAGTCGCTTAGCGCAGACAGGGGGCGCCAGCACTGAAGCTTTCTTT | CASRLAQTGGASTEAFF
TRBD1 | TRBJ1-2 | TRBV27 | TGTGCCAGCAGTTTAGCCGGGACAGGGGTAGGCTACACCTTC | CASSLAGTGVGYTF
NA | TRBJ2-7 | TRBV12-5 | TGTGCTAGTGACTACCAGGGGTCCCCTTACGAGCAGTACTTC | CASDYQGSPYEQYF
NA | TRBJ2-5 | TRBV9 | TGTGCCAGCAGCGCAGAAGAGACCCAGTACTTC | CASSAEETQYF
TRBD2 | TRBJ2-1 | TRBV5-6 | TGTGCCAGCAGACGGAGCGGGAGTTCGAATGAGCAGTTCTTC | CASRRSGSSNEQFF
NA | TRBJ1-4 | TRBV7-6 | TGTGCCAGCAGCCCCGCCTACCGGGACTCAAGGAGGGAAAAACTGTTTTTT | CASSPAYRDSRREKLFF
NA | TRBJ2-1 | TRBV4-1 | TGCGCCAGCAGCCAAGAGGTGGGGGGGGCCGACAATGAGCAGTTCTTC | CASSQEVGGADNEQFF
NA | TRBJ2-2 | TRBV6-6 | TGTGCCAGCAATAGAGCACAGGCGAACACCGGGGAGCTGTTTTTT | CASNRAQANTGELFF
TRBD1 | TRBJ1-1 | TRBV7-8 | TGTGCCAGCAGCAAAAGTTACAGGGGTCAGGAGGCTTTCTTT | CASSKSYRGQEAFF
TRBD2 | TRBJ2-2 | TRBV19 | TGTGCCAGTAGTATAGTTGAGCGGGAGACCGGGGAGCTGTTTTTT | CASSIVERETGELFF
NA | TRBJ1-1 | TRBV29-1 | TGCAGCGCACAGGGCTTGAACACTGAAGCTTTCTTT | CSAQGLNTEAFF
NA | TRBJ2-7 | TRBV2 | TGTGCCAGCACGGGGTTTCGCTCCTACGAGCAGTACTTC | CASTGFRSYEQYF
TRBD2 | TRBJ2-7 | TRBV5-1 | TGCGCCAGCAGCCTGACTAGCGGATCCTACGAGCAGTACTTC | CASSLTSGSYEQYF
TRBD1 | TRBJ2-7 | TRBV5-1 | TGCGCCAGCAGCCGGACAGGTGCCTACGAGCAGTACTTC | CASSRTGAYEQYF
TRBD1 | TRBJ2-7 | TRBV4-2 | TGTGCCAGCAGCCCAGGGACAGGGTCCTACGAGCAGTACTTC | CASSPGTGSYEQYF
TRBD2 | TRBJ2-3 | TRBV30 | TGTGCCTGGTCGGGACTAGCGGTGACAGATACGCAGTATTTT | CAWSGLAVTDTQYF
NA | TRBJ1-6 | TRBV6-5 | TGTGCCAGCAGTTTACAGGGAATACGATCACACCTACACTTT | CASSLQGIRSHLHF
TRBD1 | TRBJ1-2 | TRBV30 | TGTGCCTGGAGTGTCACAGGGGCCCGACGTGGCTACACCTTC | CAWSVTGARRGYTF
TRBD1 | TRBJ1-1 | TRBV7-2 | TGTGCCAGCAGCCACAGGGGTGGAATCCCTGAAGCTTTCTTT | CASSHRGGIPEAFF
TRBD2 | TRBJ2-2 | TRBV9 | TGTGCCAGCAGCGCGTCAGCGGGGATGAACACCGGGGAGCTGTTTTTT | CASSASAGMNTGELFF
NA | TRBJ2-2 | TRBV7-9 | TGTGCCAGCATCTCCGGGACAAAGGCCGGGGAGCTGTTTTTT | CASISGTKAGELFF
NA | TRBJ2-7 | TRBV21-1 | TGTGCCAGCCTACAGGGGGACTCCTACGAGCAGTACTTC | CASLQGDSYEQYF